This entry is about one T cell receptor beta chain. What it recognizes is unknown. The data were taken from a study of cytomegalovirus exposure and HLA in healthy donors. Study findings and constraints: When analyzed later, a missense DCLRE1C variant was found to be linked to TCR beta V- and J-gene trimming. In a later analysis, the majority of CMV-associated beta chains seemingly showed HLA restriction.

Primers: 60 Vbeta forward and 13 Jbeta reverse. Only in-frame clones appear in the TCRdb table, and some are missing; sequencing was by immunoSEQ multiplex PCR. The table has under 200,000 clones, roughly 80% seen once. There were likely unrecorded immune exposures, though donors were nominally healthy when sampled. The ends were cut back, 1 base at V and 6 bases at J, with 10 bases in the middle. The CDR3 runs to 13 residues. CDR1 SGHNT and CDR2 YYREEE come from the germline V gene (reference sequence). The receptor comes from a girl between 10 and 17 years old in good health and CMV-seropositive. The chain employs TRBV5-4 and TRBJ1-2; unclear D gene. Sequencing was performed on PBMCs. CDR3 nucleotide sequence: TGTGCCAGCAGCTTGAGCTGGCGGAATGGCTACACCTTC. This translates into CASSLSWRNGYTF.